The 30 T cell receptor beta chains in this list originate from one sample, sequenced in a study of response to subunit inactivated influenza vaccine. A single record per CDR3 protein comes from TCRdb applying MiXCR to the RT-PCR reads. The sample consists of about 520,000 distinct CDR3 sequences, 25% of them appearing once. The source was CD4+ T cells sorted from PBMCs, collected 4 to 6 days after vaccination. The source is a man aged 50 to 60 who received an inactivated influenza vaccine.

This clonotype has at least ten counts. The V and J genes are TRBV20-1 and TRBJ2-7; a weak D match, TRBD1 (5 bases). Germline-derived CDR1 and CDR2 are DFQATT and SNEGSKA (reference sequence). V was cut by 4 bases and J by 2 bases, with 9 bases left in between. The CDR3 length is 12 residues. The CDR3, as DNA: TGCAGTGCTACAGGGATGGCCTACGAGCAGTACTTC. It specifies CSATGMAYEQYF.

This sequence joins TRBV4-2 and TRBJ1-2, with D maybe TRBD1 (5 bases). Germline V gene data show CDR1 as LGHNA and CDR2 as YNFKEQ. Trimming took off 2 bases at V and 8 bases at J, with 24 bases between the two ends. The CDR3 contains 17 residues. The CDR3 coding sequence is TGTGCCAGCAGCCAAAGCTCGATAACCCGGGACTCACGAGGCTACACCTTC. Its protein is CASSQSSITRDSRGYTF.

This clonotype was counted a few times. The chain links TRBV7-2 to TRBJ1-2, with D maybe TRBD1 (5 bases). Germline values: CDR1 SGHTA, CDR2 FQGNSA. This CDR3 contains 14 residues. The V and J ends lost 0 bases and 3 bases respectively, with 8 bases between them. CDR3 coding DNA: TGTGCCAGCAGCTTAGCAAGACAGTACTATGGCTACACCTTC. This codes for CASSLARQYYGYTF.

V usage is TRBV30 and J usage is TRBJ1-1; no reliable D call. This CDR3 region has 11 residues. Trimming took off 1 base at V and 10 bases at J, with 10 bases between the two ends. CDR1 is GTSNPN, CDR2 SVGIG, per germline (reference sequence). The CDR3 coding sequence is TGTGCCTGGAGTGCCGAAAGGAGAGCTTTCTTT. Translating it yields CAWSAERRAFF.

The chain couples TRBV7-2 to TRBJ2-7; D is undetermined. The CDR3 is 14 amino acids. Germline V gene lookup returns CDR1 SGHTA and CDR2 FQGNSA. The V end was cut by 1 base, the J end by 0 bases, with 7 bases between. CDR3 region: CASSLDWNSYEQYF. The CDR3 nucleotides read TGTGCCAGCAGCTTAGATTGGAACTCCTACGAGCAGTACTTC.

The gene calls are TRBV3-1 and TRBJ1-1; TRBD1 aligns across 9 bases. The CDR3 totals 14 residues. Looked up from germline, CDR1 is LGHDT and CDR2 is YNNKEL (reference sequence). V was pared by 1 base and J by 7 bases, with 4 bases of the junction left unmatched. CDR3 coding DNA: TGTGCCAGCAGCCAAGCCGGGACAGGGTTTGAAGCTTTCTTT. Amino acids: CASSQAGTGFEAFF.

This clonotype was observed a handful of times. The V call is TRBV6-1, the J call TRBJ1-1; D remains unclear. The germline V and J ends were trimmed by 2 bases and 1 base, with 17 bases remaining between them. Germline V gene sequence: CDR1 MNHNS, CDR2 SASEGT. The CDR3 consists of 17 residues. The CDR3 DNA sequence: TGTGCCAGCAGTGAAACTAAGTGGACGGGCAAGAACACTGAAGCTTTCTTT. Protein product: CASSETKWTGKNTEAFF.

Points on this clonotype: A single base separates this from a much larger clone, so it may be a read error. The rearrangement links TRBV28 to TRBJ1-2; D remains unclear. The CDR3 has 13 amino acids. Germline lookup yields CDR1 MDHEN and CDR2 SYDVKM. Trimming took off 2 bases at V and 1 base at J, with 5 bases between the two ends. The DNA for the CDR3 is TGTGCCAGCAGTTTAAGGCATAACTATGGCTACACCTTC. This translates into CASSLRHNYGYTF.

This chain uses TRBV20-1 with TRBJ1-1, with TRBD1 matching over 7 bases. The trim removed 1 base at V and 6 bases at J, leaving 11 bases unmatched. Per germline, CDR1 DFQATT and CDR2 SNEGSKA (reference sequence). The length of the CDR3 is 15 residues. CDR3 bases: TGCAGTGCTAGAGTATCGGCCAGGGGGAATGCTGAAGCTTTCTTT. Translation: CSARVSARGNAEAFF.

J is TRBJ2-4 and V is TRBV7-2, with D possibly being TRBD1 or TRBD2 (6 bases each). V gave up 5 bases and J gave up 4 bases, with 15 bases separating them. The CDR3 is 15 residues long. The germline V gene encodes CDR1 SGHTA and CDR2 FQGNSA. The CDR3 DNA sequence: TGTGCCAGCAGCCTCGCTAGGGGGGTTAAAAACATTCAGTACTTC. Translated: CASSLARGVKNIQYF.

At least ten counts were recorded for this clonotype. J is TRBJ2-1 and V is TRBV3-1; D is ambiguous. V dropped 8 bases and J dropped 7 bases, with 9 bases sitting between them. Per the germline V gene, CDR1 is LGHDT and CDR2 is YNNKEL (reference sequence). The CDR3 contains 11 residues. This chain's CDR3 is CASSRSNEQFF. The DNA of the CDR3 is TGTGCCAGCTCACGGTCGAATGAGCAGTTCTTC.

This clonotype turned up a few times. Since a much larger clone is just one base distant, this may be a read error. The genes are TRBV7-2 and TRBJ2-2; D unresolved. CDR1 SGHTA and CDR2 FQGNSA come from the germline V gene. V gave up 7 bases and J gave up 4 bases, with 13 bases separating them. The CDR3 has 14 amino acids. The CDR3 sequence is CASNPHMSTGELFF. The CDR3 DNA reads as TGTGCCAGCAACCCCCATATGAGCACCGGGGAGCTGTTTTTT.

This clonotype appeared a few times. This chain connects TRBV5-5 to TRBJ2-5, with 8 bases aligning to TRBD1. Germline loops: CDR1 SGHKS, CDR2 YYEKEE (reference sequence). After removal of 4 bases from V and 5 bases from J, the junction contained 13 bases not matched to a gene. The CDR3 length is 16 residues. As DNA, the CDR3 is TGTGCCAGCAGCCGGTGGACAGGGCAAGGGGCGGAGACCCAGTACTTC. As protein: CASSRWTGQGAETQYF.

The chain carries TRBV3-1 and TRBJ1-2, with D maybe TRBD1 (6 bases). Germline lookup yields CDR1 LGHDT and CDR2 YNNKEL (reference sequence). The V end was cut by 3 bases, the J end by 5 bases, with 13 bases between. There are 14 residues in the CDR3. CDR3: CASSQTGISYGYTF. CDR3 coding DNA: TGTGCCAGCAGCCAGACAGGAATCTCGTATGGCTACACCTTC.

This clonotype was observed a single time. The chain carries TRBV20-1 and TRBJ2-7, with 13 bases that match TRBD2. The CDR3 runs 15 residues. The V gene's germline CDR1 is DFQATT and CDR2 SNEGSKA (reference sequence). J lost 5 bases, V lost 6 bases, and 10 bases had no gene match. The CDR3 sequence is CSALTTGLAGNEQYF. DNA for the CDR3: TGCAGTGCCCTTACCACGGGACTAGCGGGAAACGAGCAGTACTTC.

The chain links TRBV20-1 to TRBJ2-3, with a tentative D call TRBD2 (6 bases). Deletions cut 0 bases from V and 5 bases from J, with 18 bases between. The CDR3 length is 16 residues. Looked up from germline, CDR1 is DFQATT and CDR2 is SNEGSKA (reference sequence). The CDR3 region is CSARDREHRVIDTQYF. DNA for the CDR3: TGCAGTGCTAGAGATCGGGAGCACCGAGTAATAGATACGCAGTATTTT.

This clonotype showed up just a few times. V usage is TRBV5-1 and J usage is TRBJ2-2, with 8 nucleotides matching TRBD1. V trimming: 4 bases; J trimming: 0 bases; junction bases outside the gene matches: 5. Germline assignment: CDR1 SGHRS and CDR2 YFSETQ. The CDR3 totals 16 residues. The CDR3 bases are TGCGCCAGCAGCCTCCAGGACAGGGCGAACACCGGGGAGCTGTTTTTT. Residues: CASSLQDRANTGELFF.

The table lists this clonotype with a count of one. Written as DNA, the CDR3 is TGTGCTAGTAAGCGCCTCGTCCTGGGGGCGGCGAACACTGAAGCTTTCTTT. It codes for CASKRLVLGAANTEAFF. This chain connects TRBV12-5 to TRBJ1-1; D possibly corresponds to TRBD1 (6 bases). The CDR3 is 17 residues long. Trimming cost V 8 bases and J 1 base, with 23 bases left between them. In germline, CDR1 is LGHNT, CDR2 FRNRAP.

This clonotype was seen only a few times. In DNA, the CDR3 is TGCAGTGGAAGAGACAGAGGTGTCTCCTACGAGCAGTACTTC. It translates to CSGRDRGVSYEQYF. The V and J genes are TRBV20-1 and TRBJ2-7; weak D call: TRBD1 (5 bases). From germline, CDR1 is DFQATT and CDR2 SNEGSKA (reference sequence). This CDR3 is built from 14 residues. V lost 7 bases, J lost 0 bases, and 16 bases lay in between.

The chain couples TRBV9 to TRBJ2-7; D is possibly TRBD2 (5 bases). The V and J ends lost 3 bases and 7 bases respectively, with 14 bases between them. From germline, CDR1 is SGDLS and CDR2 YYNGEE. The CDR3 sequence is 13 residues long. The CDR3 sequence: CASSAKPADEQYF. Here the CDR3 DNA reads TGTGCCAGCAGCGCAAAGCCAGCGGATGAGCAGTACTTC.

This clonotype has only a few counts. The chain couples TRBV30 to TRBJ1-1; D gene ambiguous. The germline V gene has CDR1 GTSNPN and CDR2 SVGIG (reference sequence). Trimming stripped 4 bases from V and 5 bases from J, with 8 bases between. The CDR3 has 11 residues. CDR3 bases: TGTGCCTGGAAACGGAGAACTGAAGCTTTCTTT. This encodes CAWKRRTEAFF.

The chain has TRBV20-1 and TRBJ2-7; 7 positions match TRBD1. The CDR3 contains 13 residues. J was trimmed by 7 bases and V by 1 base; bases with no gene match: 7. Looked up from germline, CDR1 is DFQATT and CDR2 is SNEGSKA (reference sequence). The CDR3 DNA sequence: TGCAGTGCTAGAGGACAGGGAAAGAGGGAGCAGTACTTC. This gives the protein CSARGQGKREQYF.

The V and J genes are TRBV7-8 and TRBJ2-7, with TRBD1 matching 9 bases. This CDR3 region has 16 residues. Germline V gives CDR1 SGHVS, CDR2 FQNEAQ. Unmatched junction bases numbered 5, after V lost 0 bases and J lost 2 bases. The CDR3 DNA reads TGTGCCAGCAGCTTAGCCTCGGACAGGGGAACCTACGAGCAGTACTTC. It encodes CASSLASDRGTYEQYF.

The CDR3 reads CATGLTGFEQFF. The CDR3 nucleotides are TGTGCCACCGGACTGACAGGCTTTGAGCAGTTCTTC. This chain links TRBV28 with TRBJ2-1; maybe TRBD1 (6 bases). The germline V gene encodes CDR1 MDHEN and CDR2 SYDVKM. The CDR3 contains 12 residues. V was cut by 10 bases and J by 9 bases, with 16 bases left in between.

This clonotype was detected many times. The chain links TRBV20-1 to TRBJ2-3; tentatively, D is TRBD1 (5 bases). Germline lookup yields CDR1 DFQATT and CDR2 SNEGSKA (reference sequence). With 3 bases removed from V and 0 bases from J, the gap between germline ends came to 10 bases. The CDR3 spans 14 residues. CDR3 in DNA: TGCAGTGCTAGGGACACCCGAAGCACAGATACGCAGTATTTT. Encoded protein: CSARDTRSTDTQYF.

This clonotype has only a few counts. The genes are TRBV9 and TRBJ2-7; D is perhaps TRBD2 (5 bases). Trimming pared 0 bases from V and 0 bases from J, leaving 10 bases between. The CDR3 runs 15 residues. CDR1 SGDLS and CDR2 YYNGEE come from the germline V gene. The DNA of the CDR3 is TGTGCCAGCAGCGTAGGTGAGCGGAGCTCCTACGAGCAGTACTTC. Its translation is CASSVGERSSYEQYF.

This clonotype was picked up a small number of times. The chain is built from TRBV6-1 and TRBJ2-5, with 14 bases identical to TRBD2. The length of the CDR3 is 16 residues. V gave up 9 bases and J gave up 6 bases; unmatched junction bases: 12. Per germline, CDR1 MNHNS and CDR2 SASEGT. The CDR3 reads CASRLAGGPGEKTQYF. The CDR3 DNA reads TGTGCCAGTAGACTAGCGGGGGGGCCGGGAGAAAAGACCCAGTACTTC.

The table lists this clonotype with a few counts. The gene calls are TRBV5-1 and TRBJ2-5; TRBD2 matches 15 bases. The CDR3 has 18 residues. Germline-derived CDR1 and CDR2 are SGHRS and YFSETQ. The J segment lost 2 bases and the V segment lost 3 bases, leaving 8 bases of the junction unmatched. Written as DNA, the CDR3 is TGCGCCAGCAGCTGGAGGGGACTAGCGGGGGGCGAACAAGAGACCCAGTACTTC. Amino acid sequence: CASSWRGLAGGEQETQYF.

The chain employs TRBV9 and TRBJ2-1; tentative D call: TRBD1 (8 bases). The germline CDR1 and CDR2 sequences are SGDLS and YYNGEE. The CDR3 totals 15 residues. Trimming removed 6 bases at V and 8 bases at J, with 21 bases between. CDR3 protein: CASKAGAGGSDEQFF. CDR3 coding DNA: TGTGCCAGCAAGGCGGGGGCAGGGGGCAGCGATGAGCAGTTCTTC.

Only a few counts were recorded for this clonotype. The V call is TRBV29-1, the J call TRBJ2-1; a weak D match, TRBD2 (6 bases). V gave up 3 bases and J gave up 4 bases, with 13 bases separating them. CDR3 length: 14 amino acids. CDR1 and CDR2 (germline): SQVTM, ANQGSEA. The CDR3, as DNA: TGCAGCGTTGAGGTTGGGGACTCATACAATGAGCAGTTCTTC. Its translation is CSVEVGDSYNEQFF.